The following is a TCR beta chain sequence with its context. This sample was included in a study of blood T cell repertoires in COVID-19. Study details: The United States, Italy and Spain supplied acute and convalescent COVID-19 samples.

Generated by immunoSEQ multiplex PCR, the TCRdb table keeps only in-frame clones and is missing some. This repertoire shows roughly 670,000 clones, 85% to 90% found once; its top ten account for approximately 0.25%. The germline gives CDR1 SEHNR, CDR2 FQNEAQ (reference sequence). With 1 base removed from V and 10 bases from J, the gap between germline ends came to 13 bases. The CDR3 sequence is 13 residues long. Sequenced: peripheral blood. This TCR was sampled from a woman aged 18 to 35 with acute or convalescent COVID-19. The genes are TRBV7-9 and TRBJ1-2, with D tentatively TRBD1 (5 bases). In DNA, the CDR3 is TGTGCCAGCAGCTTAGGTTCCGGGGGATCCTACACCTTC. Translated, it gives CASSLGSGGSYTF.